The present T cell receptor (beta chain) was sequenced within a study of Ad26.COV2.S vaccination and SARS-CoV-2 variants. Study conclusions and caveats: Recipients given vaccine exceeded placebo recipients in spike-specific TCR breadth.

The treatment here: 15 to 20 received Ad26.COV2.S at low or high dose, single or two shots; roughly five received placebo; per-sample allocation not given. Specimen acquisition occurred on day 63 following the initial vaccine or placebo injection. Note on this clone: Its antigen is currently unknown.

CDR3 length: 15 residues. The trim removed 5 bases at V and 0 bases at J, leaving 6 bases unmatched. Germline values: CDR1 SGHRS, CDR2 YFSETQ. Clones were read by immunoSEQ multiplex PCR, and TCRdb kept only the in-frame ones, dropping some. The data show roughly 330,000 clones, roughly nine tenths seen once. The TCR comes from a person aged 18-65 years who received the Ad26.COV2.S COVID-19 vaccine or a placebo. The specimen was peripheral blood, collected in a trial of Ad26.COV2.S vaccine versus placebo. The chain links TRBV5-1 to TRBJ1-1, with 8 bases identical to TRBD1. CDR3 coding DNA: TGCGCCAGCAGACTTGGACAGGGCGTGAACACTGAAGCTTTCTTT. Translation gives CASRLGQGVNTEAFF.